A single TCR beta chain is shown here with its context. Germline CDR1 and CDR2: MNHEY and SVGAGI. The CDR3 spans 15 residues. The V gene end was trimmed by 6 bases and the J gene end by 2 bases; junction bases not matched to a gene: 7. The data derive from a study of cytomegalovirus exposure and HLA in healthy donors. Both 60 Vbeta primers and 13 Jbeta primers went into the PCR. Assay: immunoSEQ multiplex PCR; the TCRdb copy retains only in-frame clones and omits some. The repertoire holds about 97,000 clones, 73% seen once, with 3% to 4% in the top ten. The chain uses TRBV6-5 and TRBJ1-2; 9 bases map to TRBD1. Sequenced input: PBMCs. The sequence derives from a man in his forties in good health and CMV-seronegative. CDR3 amino acids: CASRRDRDYNYGYTF. CDR3 nucleotide sequence: TGTGCCAGCAGACGGGACAGGGACTACAACTATGGCTACACCTTC.